This note documents a single TCR beta chain sequence. Repertoires were generated with immunoSEQ multiplex PCR, while TCRdb's copy carries only in-frame clones and drops some. Here the sample spans roughly 100,000 clones, around 80% being singletons. This entry belongs to a study of blood T cell repertoires in COVID-19. Turning to the study itself: From T cells, B-cell-depleted T cells, or PBMCs came the material, which was cDNA or gDNA.

Germline assignment: CDR1 LNHDA and CDR2 SQIVND (reference sequence). Trimming cost V 1 base and J 4 bases; bases outside gene matches: 2. The CDR3 extends over 15 amino acids. The sequenced material came from peripheral blood. V gene TRBV19 combines with J gene TRBJ2-1; TRBD2 agrees at 9 bases. This sequence originates from a human donor in a cohort sampled during active COVID-19. The CDR3 DNA is TGTGCCAGTAGTATAGGGCTAGCGGGGTACAATGAGCAGTTCTTC. It is translated as CASSIGLAGYNEQFF.